This T cell receptor (beta chain) was sequenced in a study of shared clonotypes between healthy human individuals. CD45RO-negative cells were positively selected for CCR7, leaving out terminally differentiated effector memory CD45RA+ cells. TCRdb's copy holds only in-frame clones and misses some; the assay was immunoSEQ multiplex PCR. The sample includes around 2.1 million clones, 85% to 95% of them seen just once. V was clipped by 1 base and J by 7 bases, with 18 bases between them. Germline V lookup: CDR1 SGHKS, CDR2 YYEKEE (reference sequence). This CDR3 is built from 15 residues. The J gene is TRBJ2-7, the V gene TRBV5-5; D may be TRBD2 (6 bases). The material sequenced was naive CD8+ T cells from PBMCs. The receptor was isolated from a man between 18 and 29 years old in good health. Some clones in this sample may be carry-over from other donors' samples. CDR3 sequence: CASSLIQRAPGEQYF. CDR3 in DNA: TGTGCCAGCAGCTTGATCCAGCGGGCGCCCGGGGAGCAGTACTTC.